Below are 16 T cell receptor beta chains sequenced from a single sample in a study of human T cells and chemical hapten exposure (dated by TCRdb to about 2021). Preparation of the library involved RACE. Sequencing took place on a NextSeq 500. The public reads were reanalyzed by TCRdb: fastp trimming at Q25, MiXCR alignment, in-frame beta chains only. Entries are consolidated by CDR3 protein sequence, retaining the most common genes and DNA. This sample comprises 35,000 to 45,000 distinct CDR3 sequences, about 13% of them detected only once. Clones ranked in the top ten supply about 2.5% of the sample. What the time point label conveys for this sample: patch test 3, about 24 weeks after DPC sensitization. What the treatment or condition label conveys for this sample: therapeutic diphenylcyclopropenone sensitization with weekly scalp DPC. Total RNA was extracted from unfractionated whole blood collected in Tempus Blood RNA tubes.

This sample comprised whole blood, obtained in connection with sensitization to the hapten diphenylcyclopropenone (DPC). The receptors shown here come from a woman between 40 and 55 years old with alopecia areata. Some clones in this sample may be carry-over from other donors' samples.

This clonotype occurred many times. The chain couples TRBV7-9 to TRBJ1-5; 7 nucleotides agree with TRBD1. After removal of 3 bases from V and 3 bases from J, the junction contained 8 bases not matched to a gene. The CDR3 runs to 16 residues. The germline CDR1 and CDR2 sequences are SEHNR and FQNEAQ (reference sequence). For the CDR3, the DNA is TGTGCCAGCAGCTTGCGGGGGACAGATTTCAATCAGCCCCAGCATTTT. Its protein is CASSLRGTDFNQPQHF. The full variable domain, its missing parts supplied by reference TRBV7-9 and TRBJ1-5, is DTGVSQNPRHKITKRGQNVTFRCDPISEHNRLYWYRQTLGQGPEFLTYFQNEAQLEKSRLLSDRFSAERPKGSFSTLEIQRTEQGDSAMYLCASSLRGTDFNQPQHFGDGTRLSIL.

This clonotype was found many times. The genes are TRBV18 and TRBJ2-5, with D tentatively TRBD1 (5 bases). There are 13 residues in the CDR3. CDR1 KGHSH and CDR2 LQKENI come from the germline V gene. V lost 2 bases, J lost 2 bases, and 6 bases lay in between. The CDR3 sequence: CASSPTGQETQYF. The CDR3 DNA reads as TGTGCCAGCTCACCAACAGGTCAAGAGACCCAGTACTTC.

The chain has TRBV28 and TRBJ1-2; D is possibly TRBD1 (5 bases). This CDR3 contains 12 residues. Germline CDR1 and CDR2: MDHEN and SYDVKM. Trimming left V 3 bases short and J 4 bases short, with 6 bases between. DNA of the CDR3: TGTGCCAGCAGTTTCGGGGGCTATGGCTACACCTTC. This translates into CASSFGGYGYTF.

Comments on this clonotype: One junction end does not reproduce the germline sequence, and a read error may be involved. This rearrangement joins TRBV7-7 to TRBJ2-2; D gene unclear. CDR3 length: 14 amino acids. Looked up from germline, CDR1 is SSHAT and CDR2 is FNYEAQ (reference sequence). The CDR3 reads CASSRFEYTGELFF. The DNA of the CDR3 is TGTGCTAGCAGCCGGTTTGAGTACACCGGGGAGCTGTTTTTT.

At least ten counts were recorded for this clonotype. The chain couples TRBV6-6 to TRBJ2-7; perhaps TRBD2 as D (6 bases). The CDR3 runs 13 residues. Trimming took off 9 bases at V and 0 bases at J, with 12 bases between the two ends. Germline CDR1 and CDR2: MNHNY and SVGAGI (reference sequence). CDR3 nucleotides: TGTGCCAGGAGGAGGGCAAGCTCCTACGAGCAGTACTTC. Amino acids: CARRRASSYEQYF.

This clonotype was counted a few times. The chain couples TRBV10-2 to TRBJ1-5; no clear D. Germline-derived CDR1 and CDR2 are WSHSY and SAAADI. Trimming pared 7 bases from V and 4 bases from J, leaving 11 bases between. The CDR3 covers 13 residues. The CDR3 protein is CASTRTANQPQHF. The CDR3 coding sequence is TGCGCCAGCACGCGGACGGCAAATCAGCCCCAGCATTTT.

This clonotype was seen at least ten times. The gene calls are TRBV29-1 and TRBJ1-5; D is uncertain. Trimming left V 4 bases short and J 5 bases short, with 12 bases between. The CDR3 length is 13 residues. Germline assignment: CDR1 SQVTM and CDR2 ANQGSEA. The CDR3 loop reads CSVVGQHDQPQHF. CDR3 sequence (DNA): TGCAGCGTTGTCGGGCAGCACGATCAGCCCCAGCATTTT. The full variable domain, rest sourced from reference TRBV29-1 and TRBJ1-5, is SAVISQKPSRDICQRGTSLTIQCQVDSQVTMMFWYRQQPGQSLTLIATANQGSEATYESGFVIDKFPISRPNLTFSTLTVSNMSPEDSSIYLCSVVGQHDQPQHFGDGTRLSIL.

This clonotype was recorded a few times. This chain uses TRBV19 with TRBJ2-1, with a weak D call TRBD2 (5 bases). V was shortened by 3 bases and J by 4 bases, with 13 bases between the two germline ends. Germline loops: CDR1 LNHDA, CDR2 SQIVND (reference sequence). This CDR3 is 15 amino acids long. The CDR3 sequence: CASSIHLAVYNEQFF. The CDR3, as DNA: TGTGCCAGTAGTATTCACCTAGCAGTATACAATGAGCAGTTCTTC.

This clonotype was seen a handful of times. The rearrangement joins TRBV4-1 to TRBJ2-7; 7 bases align to TRBD2. After removal of 4 bases from V and 3 bases from J, the junction contained 9 bases not matched to a gene. Germline V gene sequence: CDR1 MGHRA, CDR2 YSYEKL. The CDR3 length is 15 residues. The CDR3 spells CASSPRGGGGYEQYF. The CDR3 nucleotides read TGCGCCAGCAGCCCGCGTGGGGGGGGAGGCTACGAGCAGTACTTC.

This clonotype was picked up a small number of times. This chain connects TRBV6-2 or TRBV6-3 to TRBJ2-7; 7 nucleotides match TRBD1. The germline gives CDR1 MNHEY, CDR2 SVGEGT. Trimming removed 6 bases from V and 3 bases from J; junction bases left unmatched: 8. The CDR3 has 14 amino acids. CDR3 sequence (DNA): TGTGCCAGCAGATCCGCCGGGACAGACTACGAGCAGTACTTC. Translated: CASRSAGTDYEQYF.

This clonotype showed up just a few times. The gene calls are TRBV10-3 and TRBJ1-6; D not resolved. V was trimmed by 9 bases and J by 0 bases, leaving 12 bases between them. This CDR3 comprises 15 residues. Germline V gives CDR1 ENHRY, CDR2 SYGVKD. CDR3 coding DNA: TGTGCCATTAGACGGTCGATCTCCTATAATTCACCCCTCCACTTT. Amino acid sequence: CAIRRSISYNSPLHF.

The sample holds many counts of this clonotype. The CDR3 DNA follows: TGTGCCAGCAGCTCCGACAGACTCGCCTACGAGCAGTACTTC. Translating it yields CASSSDRLAYEQYF. V gene TRBV11-2 combines with J gene TRBJ2-7; tentatively, D is TRBD1 (5 bases). The CDR3 spans 14 residues. Germline loops: CDR1 SGHAT, CDR2 FQNNGV. The germline V and J ends were trimmed by 4 bases and 2 bases, with 12 bases remaining between them. The entire variable domain, with the rest obtained from reference TRBV11-2 and TRBJ2-7, is as follows: EAGVAQSPRYKIIEKRQSVAFWCNPISGHATLYWYQQILGQGPKLLIQFQNNGVVDDSQLPKDRFSAERLKGVDSTLKIQPAKLEDSAVYLCASSSDRLAYEQYFGPGTRLTVT.

Many counts were recorded for this clonotype. V gene TRBV27 combines with J gene TRBJ2-5; 9 bases agree with TRBD1. V shed 7 bases and J 5 bases; nucleotides not matched to a gene: 11. Germline assignment: CDR1 MNHEY and CDR2 SMNVEV (reference sequence). This CDR3 contains 15 residues. The CDR3 DNA follows: TGTGCCAGCAAGCCCCGGGACAGGGCGGGGGAGACCCAGTACTTC. Encoded protein: CASKPRDRAGETQYF.

The chain carries TRBV7-6 and TRBJ2-5, with TRBD1 matching over 9 bases. CDR1 is SGHVS, CDR2 FNYEAQ, per germline. J gave up 6 bases and V 5 bases, and 7 bases lay outside the gene matches. The CDR3 runs to 14 residues. CDR3 coding DNA: TGTGCCAGCAGCCCCAGTGGACAGGGGAAGACCCAGTACTTC. Translation: CASSPSGQGKTQYF.

In this sample, this clonotype turned up a few times. The chain uses TRBV7-2 and TRBJ2-1; no reliable D call. The germline gives CDR1 SGHTA, CDR2 FQGNSA. The germline V and J ends were trimmed by 5 bases and 10 bases, with 12 bases remaining between them. The CDR3 has 12 residues. CDR3 residues: CASSPARWEQFF. CDR3 nucleotide sequence: TGTGCCAGCAGCCCGGCCAGATGGGAGCAGTTCTTC.

This clonotype occurred many times. The gene calls are TRBV10-3 and TRBJ1-1, with D hard to call. Germline V gene sequence: CDR1 ENHRY, CDR2 SYGVKD. V was trimmed by 7 bases and J by 4 bases, leaving 13 bases between them. This CDR3 region has 13 residues. The CDR3 nucleotides are TGTGCCATCACCACCGGTGGGAGCACTGAAGCTTTCTTT. Protein product: CAITTGGSTEAFF.